The clone carrying this TCR beta chain was detected only a few times. This may be a read error, as it is one base from a much larger clone. The second PCR ran about 6 to 11 cycles with a sample-barcoded 5' primer and J-beta primers. TCRdb redid the calling of the 5' RACE reads with MiXCR, one entry per CDR3 protein. The sample has about 650,000 distinct CDR3 sequences, approximately 29% seen once; the top ten hold just over 15%. This sample was included in a study of blood T cells in healthy people across ages. This CDR3 region has 16 residues. Germline V gene data show CDR1 as SGDLS and CDR2 as YYNGEE.

V usage is TRBV9 and J usage is TRBJ2-1; D not certain. This TCR was sampled from a woman of 80 years or more in good health. Sequencing was carried out using blood. CDR3 residues: CAGSVDPRIGRNEQFF. The CDR3 DNA sequence: TGTGCCGGCAGCGTAGATCCCCGAATAGGGCGAAATGAGCAGTTCTTC.